Listed here are 27 T cell receptor beta chains from one sample, sequenced in a study of metastatic and nonmetastatic thyroid tumors. Patients were all untreated before their thyroid surgery. TCRdb re-processed the PCR reads through MiXCR. Here the sample spans around 30,000 clones, 15% to 20% being singletons. The sequencing sample was made of blood. These receptors originate from a female donor with papillary thyroid cancer or a benign thyroid nodule (not recorded which). Some clones in this sample may be carry-over from other donors' samples.

The sample holds a few counts of this clone. A much larger clone is a single base away; this may be a read error. This chain joins TRBV29-1 and TRBJ2-5; D is ambiguous. Looked up from germline, CDR1 is SQVTM and CDR2 is ANQGSEA. This CDR3 is 12 amino acids long. Trimming pared 3 bases from V and 5 bases from J, leaving 10 bases between. As DNA, the CDR3 is TGCAGCGTTGACAGGTGGTTGGAGACCCAGTACTTC. The encoded protein is CSVDRWLETQYF.

The sample holds many counts of this clone. The chain joins TRBV7-2 to TRBJ2-7, with D hard to call. CDR1 SGHTA and CDR2 FQGNSA come from the germline V gene. The CDR3 loop spans 14 amino acids. Trimming took 5 bases from V and 0 from J, leaving 11 bases between them. The CDR3 spells CASSAYLSSYEQYF. The CDR3 DNA sequence: TGTGCCAGCAGCGCCTACCTTAGCTCCTACGAGCAGTACTTC. The entire variable domain, with the rest obtained from reference TRBV7-2 and TRBJ2-7, is as follows: GAGVSQSPSNKVTEKGKDVELRCDPISGHTALYWYRQSLGQGLEFLIYFQGNSAPDKSGLPSDRFSAERTGGSVSTLTIQRTQQEDSAVYLCASSAYLSSYEQYFGPGTRLTVT.

Within the sample, this clone is medium-sized (0.01 to 0.1%). This rearrangement joins TRBV4-2 to TRBJ1-6, with 9 bases matching TRBD1. This CDR3 comprises 15 residues. The germline V gene has CDR1 LGHNA and CDR2 YNFKEQ. J gave up 9 bases and V 4 bases, and 7 bases lay outside the gene matches. The CDR3 is CASSPQGARSSPLHF. The CDR3 region has the DNA TGTGCCAGCAGCCCACAGGGGGCGCGGAGTTCACCCCTCCACTTT.

This clone was recorded many times. This chain joins TRBV19 and TRBJ2-1, with D possibly TRBD2 on 6 matching bases. The CDR3 runs 16 residues. Germline V gene lookup returns CDR1 LNHDA and CDR2 SQIVND (reference sequence). V was clipped by 6 bases and J by 6 bases, with 21 bases between them. The CDR3 DNA is TGTGCCAGTAGAAACGTCGACCGGGAGTGGATCAATGAGCAGTTCTTC. Protein sequence: CASRNVDREWINEQFF.

This rearrangement joins TRBV10-2 to TRBJ2-7; D might be TRBD1 (5 bases). CDR3 length equals 15 residues. V was cut by 3 bases and J by 2 bases, with 14 bases left in between. Germline CDR1 reads WSHSY; CDR2 reads SAAADI. In nucleotides, the CDR3 is TGCGCCAGCAGTGATCTAACAGGTGCGGCCTACGAGCAGTACTTC. As protein: CASSDLTGAAYEQYF.

This clone is judged medium-sized (0.01 to 0.1%). The rearrangement uses TRBV11-3 and TRBJ2-2; D ambiguous. Trimming cost V 6 bases and J 0 bases, with 8 bases left between them. Looked up from germline, CDR1 is SGHNT and CDR2 is YENEEA. This CDR3 region has 14 residues. The CDR3 loop reads CASRTGPNTGELFF. The CDR3 DNA follows: TGTGCCAGCAGGACCGGGCCGAACACCGGGGAGCTGTTTTTT.

This clone was detected ten times or more. V is TRBV28 and J is TRBJ2-7; 7 nucleotides match TRBD2. Germline assignment: CDR1 MDHEN and CDR2 SYDVKM. V was pared by 9 bases and J by 0 bases, with 2 bases of the junction left unmatched. The CDR3 is 12 amino acids. This CDR3 reads CARGGSSYEQYF. The CDR3 nucleotides are TGTGCCAGGGGGGGGAGCTCCTACGAGCAGTACTTC.

This chain joins TRBV7-8 and TRBJ2-2; D is unclear. The CDR3 loop spans 14 amino acids. The ends were cut back, 10 bases at V and 2 bases at J, with 14 bases in the middle. Per germline, CDR1 SGHVS and CDR2 FQNEAQ. CDR3 protein: CATIPAGNTGELFF. The DNA of the CDR3 is TGTGCCACGATACCCGCCGGTAACACCGGGGAGCTGTTTTTT. Full variable domain (outside the CDR3, taken from reference TRBV7-8 and TRBJ2-2): GAGVSQSPRYKVAKRGQDVALRCDPISGHVSLFWYQQALGQGPEFLTYFQNEAQLDKSGLPSDRFFAERPEGSVSTLKIQRTQQEDSAVYLCATIPAGNTGELFFGEGSRLTVL.

This clone appeared a few times. This chain uses TRBV6-5 with TRBJ2-2; a possible D gene is TRBD2 (6 bases). Trimming took off 2 bases at V and 4 bases at J, with 14 bases between the two ends. CDR1 is MNHEY, CDR2 SVGAGI, per germline. The CDR3 extends over 16 amino acids. The CDR3 DNA follows: TGTGCCAGCAGTTACAGCCTAGCGTGTAGCACCGGGGAGCTGTTTTTT. It encodes CASSYSLACSTGELFF.

V usage is TRBV11-2 and J usage is TRBJ2-3; D ambiguous. V gave up 2 bases and J gave up 0 bases, with 12 bases separating them. This CDR3 comprises 16 residues. The V gene's germline CDR1 is SGHAT and CDR2 FQNNGV. The CDR3 sequence is CASSLRVLVSTDTQYF. DNA for the CDR3: TGTGCCAGCAGCTTACGGGTTCTGGTTAGCACAGATACGCAGTATTTT. Together with reference TRBV11-2 and TRBJ2-3, the CDR3 gives the full variable domain: EAGVAQSPRYKIIEKRQSVAFWCNPISGHATLYWYQQILGQGPKLLIQFQNNGVVDDSQLPKDRFSAERLKGVDSTLKIQPAKLEDSAVYLCASSLRVLVSTDTQYFGPGTRLTVL.

This clone was detected ten times or more. The J gene is TRBJ2-1, the V gene TRBV28, with 13 bases lining up with TRBD2. J gave up 2 bases and V 7 bases, and 5 bases lay outside the gene matches. The CDR3 runs to 16 residues. Germline loops: CDR1 MDHEN, CDR2 SYDVKM. The CDR3: CASNLGLAGTYNEQFF. The CDR3, as DNA: TGTGCCAGCAACCTGGGACTAGCGGGGACCTACAATGAGCAGTTCTTC.

This clone was observed at least ten times. This chain uses TRBV9 with TRBJ2-1, with 9 bases matching TRBD2. Germline-derived CDR1 and CDR2 are SGDLS and YYNGEE. CDR3 size: 17 residues. V was clipped by 0 bases and J by 2 bases; unmatched bases: 6. The CDR3: CASSVAVAGAPYNEQFF. The CDR3 bases are TGTGCCAGCAGCGTAGCCGTAGCGGGAGCCCCCTACAATGAGCAGTTCTTC.

About this clone itself: Since a much larger clone is just one base distant, this may be a read error. The chain employs TRBV9 and TRBJ1-5, with 9 positions matching TRBD1. The germline V gene has CDR1 SGDLS and CDR2 YYNGEE. V trimming: 5 bases; J trimming: 5 bases; junction bases outside the gene matches: 5. The CDR3 loop spans 14 amino acids. DNA for the CDR3: TGTGCCAGCAGTCCGGGACAGGGTCATCAGCCCCAGCATTTT. It yields the protein CASSPGQGHQPQHF.

This clone was seen ten or more times. The chain uses TRBV5-8 and TRBJ1-5; TRBD1 might be the D (6 bases). V lost 2 bases, J lost 2 bases, and 11 bases lay in between. The CDR3 sequence is 15 residues long. Germline CDR1 SGHTS, CDR2 YDEGEE. Here the CDR3 reads CASSLLGGGNQPQHF. The CDR3 nucleotides are TGTGCCAGCAGCTTATTAGGGGGGGGCAATCAGCCCCAGCATTTT.

This clone was counted only a few times. The junction departs from germline at one end; a sequencing error may be responsible. The V and J genes are TRBV28 and TRBJ2-3; the D call may be TRBD1 or TRBD2 (5 bases each). Germline loops: CDR1 MDHEN, CDR2 SYDVKM. There are 15 residues in the CDR3. The CDR3 loop reads CASTTWGRLTGTQYF. CDR3 in DNA: TGTGCCAGCACTACGTGGGGACGGCTAACAGGTACGCAGTATTTT.

The chain uses TRBV6-1 and TRBJ2-7; 9 nucleotides agree with TRBD2. Germline V lookup: CDR1 MNHNS, CDR2 SASEGT. The CDR3 runs 14 residues. V lost 8 bases, J lost 4 bases, and 9 bases stayed unmatched. This CDR3 reads CASGVAGDVYEQYF. The DNA of the CDR3 is TGTGCCAGCGGTGTAGCGGGAGATGTTTACGAGCAGTACTTC.

This clone was counted ten times or more. The V call is TRBV20-1, the J call TRBJ2-1; no clear D. Germline CDR1 reads DFQATT; CDR2 reads SNEGSKA (reference sequence). The CDR3 is 15 residues long. Trimming stripped 3 bases from V and 7 bases from J, with 19 bases between. The CDR3 DNA reads TGCAGTGCTAGTATCATGGCATCGGTGGGTAATGAGCAGTTCTTC. This sequence encodes CSASIMASVGNEQFF.

In its sample, this clone ranks as medium-sized. V and J are TRBV12-3 or TRBV12-4 and TRBJ2-7, with 12 nucleotides matching TRBD2. V shed 6 bases and J 3 bases; nucleotides not matched to a gene: 6. CDR3 length equals 15 residues. CDR3: CASSRTGLAGYEQYF. For the CDR3, the DNA is TGTGCCAGCAGCCGAACGGGACTAGCGGGCTACGAGCAGTACTTC.

The chain uses TRBV19 and TRBJ1-5; possibly TRBD1 for D (5 bases). The CDR3 is 13 amino acids. The ends were cut back, 0 bases at V and 12 bases at J, with 12 bases in the middle. CDR1 is LNHDA, CDR2 SQIVND, per germline (reference sequence). In DNA, the CDR3 is TGTGCCAGTAGTATAGAAGAAGCAGGGCTCCAGCATTTT. This translates into CASSIEEAGLQHF.

This clone showed up just a few times. With a much larger clone just one base away, this may be a read error. The conserved closing phenylalanine or tryptophan is absent in this CDR3, likely reflecting a read error. Additional DNA sequences in this sample encode the identical CDR3. The chain uses TRBV28 and TRBJ1-5; no firm D call. This CDR3 spans 14 amino acids. Germline V gene lookup returns CDR1 MDHEN and CDR2 SYDVKM. The CDR3 is CASGETVLGQPQHL. CDR3 nucleotide sequence: TGTGCAAGCGGGGAGACCGTACTGGGTCAGCCCCAGCATCTT.

For this clone: A read error may produce the germline difference seen at one junction end. The gene calls are TRBV3-1 and TRBJ2-6; unclear D gene. In germline, CDR1 is LGHDT, CDR2 YNNKEL (reference sequence). This CDR3 has 19 residues. This CDR3 is CASSQDPCGTDSGSNVLTF. CDR3 bases: TGTGCCAGCAGCCAAGATCCTTGTGGCACCGACTCTGGGTCCAACGTCCTGACTTTC.

This clone was seen a handful of times. A much larger clone is a single base away; this may be a read error. The chain couples TRBV5-1 to TRBJ2-3; D is unresolved. V gave up 4 bases and J gave up 2 bases, with 5 bases separating them. This CDR3 is 12 amino acids long. Per germline, CDR1 SGHRS and CDR2 YFSETQ. The CDR3 region is CASSTPTDTQYF. The CDR3, as DNA: TGCGCCAGCAGCACTCCCACAGATACGCAGTATTTT.

In regard to this clone: At one end, the junction sequence differs from germline, possibly due to a read error. Within the sample, other DNA sequences also encode this same CDR3. V and J are TRBV15 and TRBJ1-3, with 8 bases matching TRBD1. The CDR3 length is 15 residues. Germline values: CDR1 LNHNV, CDR2 YYDKDF (reference sequence). CDR3 coding DNA: TGTGCCACCAGCGTAGGGACAGGCTCTGGAAACACGATATATTTT. It is translated as CATSVGTGSGNTIYF.

This chain links TRBV3-1 with TRBJ1-1; 11 nucleotides match TRBD1. CDR3 length equals 14 residues. Germline loops: CDR1 LGHDT, CDR2 YNNKEL (reference sequence). V was pared by 5 bases and J by 6 bases, with 5 bases of the junction left unmatched. Here the CDR3 DNA reads TGTGCCAGCAGCACCGGGACAGGGGGATCTGAAGCTTTCTTT. It translates to CASSTGTGGSEAFF.

This clone was detected a few times. This chain uses TRBV6-1 with TRBJ1-5; perhaps TRBD1 as D (5 bases). The V end was cut by 2 bases, the J end by 4 bases, with 15 bases between. The CDR3 is made up of 16 amino acids. The germline CDR1 and CDR2 sequences are MNHNS and SASEGT. CDR3 in DNA: TGTGCCAGCAGTGAAATTGCAGGGTGGAGGAATCAGCCCCAGCATTTT. It translates to CASSEIAGWRNQPQHF.

The chain is built from TRBV12-3 or TRBV12-4 and TRBJ2-3, with D perhaps assigned TRBD1 or TRBD2 (5 bases each). The V gene lost 3 bases and the J gene lost 3 bases, with 13 bases spanning the gap. This CDR3 contains 15 residues. CDR3 DNA: TGTGCCAGCAGTTTCGGGACCGGAGATACAGATACGCAGTATTTT. Translation: CASSFGTGDTDTQYF.

This clone was counted many times. The chain uses TRBV7-2 and TRBJ2-5, with 7 bases fitting TRBD2. CDR3 length: 13 residues. Germline values: CDR1 SGHTA, CDR2 FQGNSA. V shed 7 bases and J 1 base; nucleotides not matched to a gene: 3. CDR3 sequence reads: CASTRTSQETQYF. In nucleotides, the CDR3 is TGTGCCAGCACCCGGACTAGCCAAGAGACCCAGTACTTC.